A selection of T cell receptor beta chains follows, all from one sample in a study of blood T cells in healthy people across ages. TCRdb reprocessed the 5' RACE reads via MiXCR and lists one record per CDR3 protein. Of about 830,000 distinct CDR3 sequences detected, roughly 60% appear once; the ten largest clones hold 22%. Sequencing was carried out using blood. The receptors were sampled from a man aged 25-45 years in good health. The CDR3 runs from the conserved cysteine through the conserved F or W. Fields, in order: V gene, J gene, clone size, D gene, CDR3 DNA, CDR3 protein. A D gene is named only where the DNA matches it firmly. Clone size is given for some rows only: seen once, a few or many times, or a class if the clone is expanded.

v_gene: TRBV6-1
j_gene: TRBJ2-7
abundance: -
d_gene: -
CDR3nt: TGTGCCAGCAGTGCGACTAGACTCTACGAGCAGTACTTC
CDR3aa: CASSATRLYEQYF

v_gene: TRBV18
j_gene: TRBJ2-1
abundance: once
d_gene: -
CDR3nt: TGTGCCAGCTCACCGACTACGAGGTCCAATGAGCAGTTCTTC
CDR3aa: CASSPTTRSNEQFF

v_gene: TRBV3-1
j_gene: TRBJ1-2
abundance: few
d_gene: -
CDR3nt: TGTGCCAGCAGCCAAGGACAGCCCGGTCTCTATGGCTACACCTTC
CDR3aa: CASSQGQPGLYGYTF

v_gene: TRBV4-2
j_gene: TRBJ2-1
abundance: few
d_gene: TRBD2
CDR3nt: TGTGCCAGCAGCCAAGATGGGACTAGCCGCCAAAATGAGCAGTTCTTC
CDR3aa: CASSQDGTSRQNEQFF

v_gene: TRBV20-1
j_gene: TRBJ1-5
abundance: -
d_gene: -
CDR3nt: TGCAGTGCTTCAGGGCTGGGGGATCAGCCCCAGCATTTT
CDR3aa: CSASGLGDQPQHF

v_gene: TRBV29-1
j_gene: TRBJ1-2
abundance: -
d_gene: -
CDR3nt: TGCAGCGCAAACCAACCAGGACAGCTTAACTATGGCTACACCTTC
CDR3aa: CSANQPGQLNYGYTF

v_gene: TRBV3-1
j_gene: TRBJ1-2
abundance: few
d_gene: -
CDR3nt: TGTGCCAGCAGCCAAGATAGCCAGGGGTATGGCTACACCTTC
CDR3aa: CASSQDSQGYGYTF

v_gene: TRBV14
j_gene: TRBJ2-7
abundance: -
d_gene: -
CDR3nt: TGTGCCAGCAGCCGGGGGACTTCTCACGGGTACGAGCAGTACTTC
CDR3aa: CASSRGTSHGYEQYF

v_gene: TRBV12-3/TRBV12-4
j_gene: TRBJ1-2
abundance: -
d_gene: TRBD1
CDR3nt: TGTGCCAGCAGCCGGGGACAGATCTATGGCTACACCTTC
CDR3aa: CASSRGQIYGYTF

v_gene: TRBV27
j_gene: TRBJ1-4
abundance: -
d_gene: -
CDR3nt: TGTGCCAGCAGTCCCCGGGGAGGGAATGAAAAACTGTTTTTT
CDR3aa: CASSPRGGNEKLFF

v_gene: TRBV29-1
j_gene: TRBJ2-7
abundance: many
d_gene: TRBD1
CDR3nt: TGCAGCGTTGAAGTCGGGACAGACTACGAGCAGTACTTC
CDR3aa: CSVEVGTDYEQYF

v_gene: TRBV6-6
j_gene: TRBJ2-4
abundance: -
d_gene: -
CDR3nt: TGTGCCAGCAGTTACGAGGGAAACATTCAGTACTTC
CDR3aa: CASSYEGNIQYF

v_gene: TRBV20-1
j_gene: TRBJ1-2
abundance: -
d_gene: TRBD1
CDR3nt: TGCAGTGCTAGCCTCTTGGGACAGATATATGGCTACACCTTC
CDR3aa: CSASLLGQIYGYTF

v_gene: TRBV20-1
j_gene: TRBJ2-3
abundance: few
d_gene: -
CDR3nt: TGCAGTGCCAATCAGGGTTGGTACACAGATACGCAGTATTTT
CDR3aa: CSANQGWYTDTQYF

v_gene: TRBV6-2/TRBV6-3
j_gene: TRBJ2-7
abundance: -
d_gene: -
CDR3nt: TGTGCCAGCAGTTACTCCGTGGGGGATCCGTCCTACGAGCAGTACTTC
CDR3aa: CASSYSVGDPSYEQYF

v_gene: TRBV20-1
j_gene: TRBJ1-5
abundance: once
d_gene: -
CDR3nt: TGCAGTGCTAGAGACAGAATGACGGAGTACAATCAGCCCCAGCATTTT
CDR3aa: CSARDRMTEYNQPQHF

v_gene: TRBV7-2
j_gene: TRBJ2-7
abundance: -
d_gene: -
CDR3nt: TGTGCCAGCAGCTTAGGGGCAAGGGTTAACGAGCAGTACTTC
CDR3aa: CASSLGARVNEQYF

v_gene: TRBV28
j_gene: TRBJ2-7
abundance: -
d_gene: TRBD1
CDR3nt: TGTGCCAGCAGTTCCTTTGGACAGGGGGCCCCCTACGAGCAGTACTTC
CDR3aa: CASSSFGQGAPYEQYF

v_gene: TRBV28
j_gene: TRBJ1-5
abundance: -
d_gene: -
CDR3nt: TGTGCCAGCAGGGCAGGGGAACAGCCCCAGCATTTT
CDR3aa: CASRAGEQPQHF

v_gene: TRBV10-2
j_gene: TRBJ1-1
abundance: -
d_gene: -
CDR3nt: TGCGCCAGTTCCGGTCAGAGAGACACTGAAGCTTTCTTT
CDR3aa: CASSGQRDTEAFF

v_gene: TRBV7-2
j_gene: TRBJ2-3
abundance: -
d_gene: -
CDR3nt: TGTGCCAGCAGCTTCTCCGCTGATACGCAGTATTTT
CDR3aa: CASSFSADTQYF

v_gene: TRBV4-2
j_gene: TRBJ2-7
abundance: few
d_gene: TRBD2
CDR3nt: TGTGCCAGCAGCCAATTAGCGGGAGAAAGCGGGCGCGAGCAGTACTTC
CDR3aa: CASSQLAGESGREQYF

v_gene: TRBV27
j_gene: TRBJ2-1
abundance: -
d_gene: -
CDR3nt: TGTGCCAGCAGTTTCAACCAGGGTAATGAGCAGTTCTTC
CDR3aa: CASSFNQGNEQFF

v_gene: TRBV6-5
j_gene: TRBJ2-7
abundance: -
d_gene: -
CDR3nt: TGTGCCAGCAGTAAAAGACAGTACTACGAGCAGTACTTC
CDR3aa: CASSKRQYYEQYF

v_gene: TRBV6-2/TRBV6-3
j_gene: TRBJ2-1
abundance: -
d_gene: -
CDR3nt: TGTGCCAGCAGTTGGCACCCTGCGAAAGACAATGAGCAGTTCTTC
CDR3aa: CASSWHPAKDNEQFF